This paragraph covers one T cell receptor (beta chain) sequence. V dropped 6 bases and J dropped 4; count of bases not matched to a gene: 1. Germline CDR1 and CDR2: MNHEY and SVGAGI. The length of the CDR3 is 12 residues. Generated by immunoSEQ multiplex PCR, the TCRdb table keeps only in-frame clones and is missing some. The sample records a few million clones, just under 95% being singletons. This entry belongs to a study of shared clonotypes between healthy human individuals. Overall study context: Per donor, CD8 memory used one plate, CD8 naive used two, CD4 memory used three and CD4 naive used three.

The V gene is TRBV6-5, the J gene TRBJ2-3; 7 positions match TRBD1. The sequence was obtained from a man younger than 35 in good health. Some clones in this sample may be carry-over from other donors' samples. Sample: naive CD4+ T cells from PBMCs. The sample's subset: CD45RA+ positively selected. This chain's CDR3 is CASRTGPDTQYF. Here the CDR3 DNA reads TGTGCCAGCAGGACAGGGCCAGATACGCAGTATTTT.